The 15 T cell receptor beta chains reported below all come from one sample, sequenced in a study of technical replicates of blood from a few donors. Sequenced by immunoSEQ multiplex PCR; TCRdb stores in-frame clones only, minus some. The sample has tens of thousands of clones, 90% to 95% seen once. Material for sequencing was T cells isolated from PBMCs. The source of these receptors is a human donor in good health.

The chain links TRBV4-1 to TRBJ2-5; 12 bases match TRBD2. Germline CDR1 MGHRA, CDR2 YSYEKL. The CDR3 runs 15 residues. V lost 3 bases to trimming and J lost 5 bases; unmatched junction nucleotides: 4. Here the CDR3 DNA reads TGCGCCAGCAGCCACCCTAGCGGGAGGGCCGAGACCCAGTACTTC. It translates to CASSHPSGRAETQYF.

V is TRBV5-1 and J is TRBJ1-4; D is uncertain. Trimming cost V 0 bases and J 7 bases, with 13 bases left between them. From germline, CDR1 is SGHRS and CDR2 YFSETQ. The CDR3 length is 15 residues. The CDR3 is CASSLARNILEKLFF. The CDR3 DNA follows: TGCGCCAGCAGCTTGGCCCGTAACATTCTTGAAAAACTGTTTTTT. Looking up the rest from reference TRBV5-1 and TRBJ1-4 gives the full variable domain: KAGVTQTPRYLIKTRGQQVTLSCSPISGHRSVSWYQQTPGQGLQFLFEYFSETQRNKGNFPGRFSGRQFSNSRSEMNVSTLELGDSALYLCASSLARNILEKLFFGSGTQLSVL.

The rearrangement joins TRBV27 to TRBJ2-1; D is undetermined. The CDR3 runs to 13 residues. Trimming removed 4 bases from V and 5 bases from J, with 9 bases in between. From germline, CDR1 is MNHEY and CDR2 SMNVEV (reference sequence). The CDR3 is CASSWALNNEQFF. The DNA for the CDR3 is TGTGCCAGCAGTTGGGCGCTTAACAATGAGCAGTTCTTC.

This chain connects TRBV5-1 to TRBJ2-7; D unclear. Germline V gene sequence: CDR1 SGHRS, CDR2 YFSETQ. The CDR3 runs 15 residues. Trimming left V 0 bases short and J 2 bases short, with 12 bases between. Here the CDR3 reads CASSLELGGAYEQYF. In nucleotides, the CDR3 is TGCGCCAGCAGCTTGGAACTTGGCGGTGCCTACGAGCAGTACTTC.

This rearrangement joins TRBV30 to TRBJ2-7; 7 bases match TRBD2. The CDR3 loop spans 13 amino acids. The ends lost 1 base at V and 1 base at J; junction bases unmatched: 1. CDR1 is GTSNPN, CDR2 SVGIG, per germline (reference sequence). CDR3 residues: CAWSGDYSYEQYF. CDR3 DNA: TGTGCCTGGAGTGGGGACTATTCCTACGAGCAGTACTTC.

This chain links TRBV27 with TRBJ2-3, with a possible D match to TRBD2 (6 bases). V was trimmed by 4 bases and J by 4 bases, leaving 15 bases between them. This CDR3 is built from 15 residues. Germline V CDR1 and CDR2: MNHEY, SMNVEV (reference sequence). The CDR3 bases are TGTGCCAGCAGTTGGACCGGGACTCAGGCAGATACGCAGTATTTT. Its protein is CASSWTGTQADTQYF.

This chain uses TRBV29-1 with TRBJ1-1; unclear D gene. The length of the CDR3 is 14 residues. Trimming stripped 3 bases from V and 0 bases from J, with 11 bases between. Germline V gene lookup returns CDR1 SQVTM and CDR2 ANQGSEA. This chain's CDR3 is CSVDPDGMNTEAFF. The CDR3 DNA reads as TGCAGCGTTGACCCGGACGGGATGAACACTGAAGCTTTCTTT.

The chain combines TRBV30 with TRBJ2-1, with a possible D match to TRBD2 (5 bases). V lost 4 bases, J lost 5 bases, and 12 bases lay in between. Germline V gene lookup returns CDR1 GTSNPN and CDR2 SVGIG (reference sequence). This CDR3 has 13 amino acids. This CDR3 reads CAWKGGSHNEQFF. For the CDR3, the DNA is TGTGCCTGGAAGGGCGGGTCCCACAATGAGCAGTTCTTC.

This chain connects TRBV2 to TRBJ2-7; D gene uncertain. V dropped 2 bases and J dropped 2 bases, with 4 bases sitting between them. Germline CDR1 and CDR2: SNHLY and FYNNEI. There are 12 residues in the CDR3. CDR3 DNA: TGTGCCAGCAGTGAATTCACCTACGAGCAGTACTTC. Amino acid sequence: CASSEFTYEQYF.

This clone came up a few times. V and J are TRBV14 and TRBJ2-2, with D unclear. CDR3 length: 14 residues. Germline CDR1 SGHDN, CDR2 FVKESK. Deletions cut 1 base from V and 6 bases from J, with 9 bases between. DNA of the CDR3: TGTGCCAGCAGCCAAGTCCCCTCCGCCGGGGAGCTGTTTTTT. It encodes CASSQVPSAGELFF.

The genes are TRBV2 and TRBJ2-1; 11 bases map to TRBD2. In germline, CDR1 is SNHLY, CDR2 FYNNEI. The CDR3 has 12 residues. Trimming took 2 bases from V and 12 from J; bases not matched to a gene: 0. The CDR3 region is CASSELAGGQFF. Written as DNA, the CDR3 is TGTGCCAGCAGTGAACTAGCGGGAGGGCAGTTCTTC.

The chain has TRBV5-4 and TRBJ1-3, with D perhaps matching TRBD1 (5 bases). The V and J ends lost 5 bases and 2 bases respectively, with 14 bases between them. Germline V gene data show CDR1 as SGHNT and CDR2 as YYREEE (reference sequence). The CDR3 is 15 residues long. CDR3 DNA: TGTGCCAGCAGGCAGCAGGGTGTTCCTGGAAACACCATATATTTT. Encoded protein: CASRQQGVPGNTIYF.

V and J are TRBV19 and TRBJ1-5, with 8 bases that match TRBD1. V was clipped by 2 bases and J by 1 base; unmatched bases: 13. There are 19 residues in the CDR3. Germline V gene lookup returns CDR1 LNHDA and CDR2 SQIVND (reference sequence). CDR3 in amino acids: CASSIRTGSLQRSNQPQHF. The DNA of the CDR3 is TGTGCCAGTAGTATAAGGACAGGGTCCCTCCAGCGGAGCAATCAGCCCCAGCATTTT.

The V gene is TRBV4-1, the J gene TRBJ2-2; a possible D gene is TRBD2 (5 bases). V gave up 5 bases and J gave up 4 bases, with 11 bases separating them. The CDR3 covers 14 residues. CDR1 is MGHRA, CDR2 YSYEKL, per germline. CDR3 in amino acids: CASSTYLATGELFF. As DNA, the CDR3 is TGCGCCAGCAGCACTTACCTAGCCACCGGGGAGCTGTTTTTT.

This clone has just one count. This chain joins TRBV5-1 and TRBJ1-4; D not resolved. This CDR3 spans 15 amino acids. The germline V gene has CDR1 SGHRS and CDR2 YFSETQ. Trimming took 4 bases from V and 8 from J, leaving 18 bases between them. CDR3 in DNA: TGCGCCAGCAGCCCCCGACTGTCCCCAAACGAAAAACTGTTTTTT. Its translation is CASSPRLSPNEKLFF. Complete variable domain (other parts from reference TRBV5-1 and TRBJ1-4): KAGVTQTPRYLIKTRGQQVTLSCSPISGHRSVSWYQQTPGQGLQFLFEYFSETQRNKGNFPGRFSGRQFSNSRSEMNVSTLELGDSALYLCASSPRLSPNEKLFFGSGTQLSVL.